A single sample is the source of the 30 T cell receptor beta chains below, sequenced in a study of CD8+ T cells in alopecia areata (dated by TCRdb to 2017 to 2018). Library preparation employed the immunoSEQ multiplex PCR assay. RNA was extracted from all samples and reverse transcribed into cDNA, which served as template for TCR sequencing. This is the immuneACCESS table as TCRdb keeps it, with only in-frame sequences that have V and J called. A part of the clones is gone; compared with another copy, unresolved V genes explain less than half, and the rest is unexplained. The sample includes approximately 89,000 clones, with nearly 45% observed a single time. The ten top clones hold 0.79% of the sample. Sequenced input: CD4+ T cells sorted from blood. The receptors here all came from a human donor with alopecia areata.

The chain joins TRBV29-1 to TRBJ2-3; perhaps TRBD1 as D (6 bases). CDR3 length: 19 residues. CDR1 is SQVTM, CDR2 ANQGSEA, per germline. The V end lost 6 bases, the J end lost 2 bases, and 30 bases lay between the germline ends. The CDR3 spells CSVGTGQGYVTPFTDTQYF. Here the CDR3 DNA reads TGCAGCGTGGGTACAGGGCAGGGGTACGTCACACCTTTCACAGATACGCAGTATTTT.

The V call is TRBV2, the J call TRBJ1-5; no firm D call. The CDR3 loop spans 13 amino acids. Trimming took off 6 bases at V and 3 bases at J, with 9 bases between the two ends. Germline V lookup: CDR1 SNHLY, CDR2 FYNNEI. CDR3 amino acids: CASSSDPNQPQHF. CDR3 in DNA: TGTGCCAGCAGCTCCGATCCCAATCAGCCCCAGCATTTT.

The rearrangement joins TRBV30 to TRBJ2-3; D is perhaps TRBD2 (5 bases). V lost 5 bases to trimming and J lost 4 bases, with 10 bases between them. The germline V gene encodes CDR1 GTSNPN and CDR2 SVGIG (reference sequence). The CDR3 covers 12 residues. In DNA form, the CDR3 reads TGTGCCTGGGGCGAGGGCCCAGATACGCAGTATTTT. It codes for CAWGEGPDTQYF.

This clone was found a few times. This rearrangement joins TRBV5-1 to TRBJ1-4; 9 bases agree with TRBD1. Germline V gives CDR1 SGHRS, CDR2 YFSETQ. J gave up 5 bases and V 6 bases, and 5 bases lay outside the gene matches. This CDR3 is built from 14 residues. The CDR3 protein is CASNSGQGNEKLFF. CDR3 bases: TGCGCCAGCAACTCGGGACAGGGAAATGAAAAACTGTTTTTT. Full variable domain (rest looked up from reference TRBV5-1 and TRBJ1-4): KAGVTQTPRYLIKTRGQQVTLSCSPISGHRSVSWYQQTPGQGLQFLFEYFSETQRNKGNFPGRFSGRQFSNSRSEMNVSTLELGDSALYLCASNSGQGNEKLFFGSGTQLSVL.

The rearrangement links TRBV29-1 to TRBJ1-5; D is unresolved. The CDR3 length is 12 residues. Trimming removed 5 bases from V and 1 base from J, with 6 bases in between. Per germline, CDR1 SQVTM and CDR2 ANQGSEA. CDR3 region: CSVRVSNQPQHF. CDR3 nucleotide sequence: TGCAGCGTTAGAGTGAGCAATCAGCCCCAGCATTTT. Drawing the rest from reference TRBV29-1 and TRBJ1-5, the complete variable domain is SAVISQKPSRDICQRGTSLTIQCQVDSQVTMMFWYRQQPGQSLTLIATANQGSEATYESGFVIDKFPISRPNLTFSTLTVSNMSPEDSSIYLCSVRVSNQPQHFGDGTRLSIL.

J is TRBJ1-2 and V is TRBV29-1, with 8 nucleotides matching TRBD1. The CDR3 runs to 13 residues. Germline CDR1 SQVTM, CDR2 ANQGSEA. J lost 8 bases, V lost 5 bases, and 10 bases had no gene match. CDR3 DNA sequence: TGCAGCGTTCATTCAGGACAGGGTTGGGGCTACACCTTC. It codes for CSVHSGQGWGYTF.

The chain employs TRBV5-1 and TRBJ2-6, with unresolved D. CDR3 length: 13 amino acids. CDR1 is SGHRS, CDR2 YFSETQ, per germline. The V end lost 5 bases, the J end lost 4 bases, and 7 bases lay between the germline ends. CDR3 nucleotide sequence: TGCGCCAGCAGATCGGTCGGGGCCAACGTCCTGACTTTC. This encodes CASRSVGANVLTF.

The chain has TRBV29-1 and TRBJ2-1; TRBD2 matches at 8 bases. Per germline, CDR1 SQVTM and CDR2 ANQGSEA. J lost 4 bases, V lost 6 bases, and 5 bases had no gene match. The CDR3 has 13 amino acids. The CDR3 DNA follows: TGCAGCGTCACTAGCGGACCGTACAATGAGCAGTTCTTC. Translated: CSVTSGPYNEQFF.

The V and J genes are TRBV9 and TRBJ2-3; D ambiguous. The CDR3 has 15 residues. With 0 bases removed from V and 0 bases from J, the gap between germline ends came to 8 bases. Germline assignment: CDR1 SGDLS and CDR2 YYNGEE. CDR3 nucleotide sequence: TGTGCCAGCAGCGTAGTAGACCCTAGCACAGATACGCAGTATTTT. Translated: CASSVVDPSTDTQYF.

In its sample, this clone was seen a few times. Germline is not matched at one junction end, which may reflect a read error. The V gene is TRBV28, the J gene TRBJ2-1, with 7 bases fitting TRBD2. Germline assignment: CDR1 MDHEN and CDR2 SYDVKM. The CDR3 is 12 amino acids. CDR3 DNA: TGTGCCAGCAGTTTAGGGGGGGGGAAGTGGATCTTC. It translates to CASSLGGGKWIF.

The chain carries TRBV29-1 and TRBJ2-7; tentative D call: TRBD2 (5 bases). This CDR3 region has 11 residues. V lost 4 bases and J 7 bases, leaving 11 bases between the germline ends. Germline V CDR1 and CDR2: SQVTM, ANQGSEA. CDR3 loop: CSVVRGWEQYF. In DNA form, the CDR3 reads TGCAGCGTTGTTCGGGGATGGGAGCAGTACTTC.

This chain uses TRBV18 with TRBJ2-3; 7 bases match TRBD1. CDR1 KGHSH and CDR2 LQKENI come from the germline V gene. CDR3 length equals 16 residues. J gave up 6 bases and V 1 base, and 10 bases lay outside the gene matches. The CDR3 region is CASSPQGAQLRDTQYF. In DNA form, the CDR3 reads TGTGCCAGCTCACCACAGGGGGCGCAACTAAGGGATACGCAGTATTTT.

The sample holds a few counts of this clone. The rearrangement links TRBV28 to TRBJ2-7; D unclear. The CDR3 is made up of 16 amino acids. V gave up 2 bases and J gave up 2 bases, with 16 bases separating them. From germline, CDR1 is MDHEN and CDR2 SYDVKM. In DNA form, the CDR3 reads TGTGCCAGCAGTTTAGCCCCAGACTGGGTAGCCTACGAGCAGTACTTC. Its translation: CASSLAPDWVAYEQYF.

The rearrangement links TRBV28 to TRBJ1-2; D gene ambiguous. V was trimmed by 7 bases and J by 2 bases, leaving 11 bases between them. The CDR3 is made up of 13 amino acids. CDR1 and CDR2 (germline): MDHEN, SYDVKM. CDR3 residues: CASKIPANYGYTF. In DNA form, the CDR3 reads TGTGCCAGCAAAATCCCAGCGAACTATGGCTACACCTTC.

This clone is a singleton in its sample. CDR3 region: CASSLGSAHNEQFF. CDR3 nucleotide sequence: TGCGCCAGCAGCTTGGGAAGCGCCCACAATGAGCAGTTCTTC. The chain is built from TRBV5-1 and TRBJ2-1, with no clear D. Germline V gene lookup returns CDR1 SGHRS and CDR2 YFSETQ. This CDR3 comprises 14 residues. V dropped 0 bases and J dropped 5 bases, with 9 bases sitting between them.

The chain links TRBV29-1 to TRBJ2-3; tentatively, D is TRBD2 (7 bases). The V gene lost 1 base and the J gene lost 0 bases, with 20 bases spanning the gap. Germline V gene lookup returns CDR1 SQVTM and CDR2 ANQGSEA. This CDR3 is 18 amino acids long. CDR3 sequence (DNA): TGCAGCGTTGAAGTGACCTTTTGGCGGGGGACAAGCACAGATACGCAGTATTTT. Translation: CSVEVTFWRGTSTDTQYF.

This clone was counted a few times. This sequence joins TRBV29-1 and TRBJ2-1; D unresolved. Germline CDR1 is SQVTM and CDR2 is ANQGSEA. The length of the CDR3 is 13 residues. Trimming pared 2 bases from V and 6 bases from J, leaving 11 bases between. This chain's CDR3 is CSVEPGALNEQFF. In nucleotides, the CDR3 is TGCAGCGTTGAACCTGGCGCGCTCAATGAGCAGTTCTTC.

V and J are TRBV19 and TRBJ2-5; 10 bases map to TRBD2. CDR1 and CDR2 from the germline V gene are LNHDA and SQIVND (reference sequence). V trimming: 2 bases; J trimming: 6 bases; junction bases outside the gene matches: 9. The CDR3 is 16 residues long. In nucleotides, the CDR3 is TGTGCCAGTAGTATATCCCCAGCTAGCGGGAGACAGACCCAGTACTTC. It is translated as CASSISPASGRQTQYF.

In this sample, this clone turned up a few times. J is TRBJ1-2 and V is TRBV2; unclear D gene. V was shortened by 6 bases and J by 3 bases, with 5 bases between the two germline ends. This CDR3 contains 11 residues. Germline values: CDR1 SNHLY, CDR2 FYNNEI. CDR3 amino acids: CASRRDYGYTF. The CDR3 DNA reads TGTGCCAGCAGGAGAGACTATGGCTACACCTTC.

This clone was counted a few times. The chain joins TRBV28 to TRBJ2-1; D unresolved. CDR3 length equals 14 residues. Per germline, CDR1 MDHEN and CDR2 SYDVKM. V gave up 4 bases and J gave up 7 bases, with 14 bases separating them. CDR3 protein: CASSSNTDVNEQFF. In DNA form, the CDR3 reads TGTGCCAGCAGTTCAAACACGGATGTAAATGAGCAGTTCTTC.

In its sample, this clone was seen a few times. The rearrangement joins TRBV29-1 to TRBJ1-4, with 8 positions matching TRBD1. From germline, CDR1 is SQVTM and CDR2 ANQGSEA. This CDR3 comprises 13 residues. V was clipped by 7 bases and J by 8 bases; unmatched bases: 9. CDR3 in DNA: TGCAGCGCCGAACAGGGGGGCCCCGAAAAACTGTTTTTT. Its translation is CSAEQGGPEKLFF.

This chain joins TRBV5-1 and TRBJ2-7; possibly TRBD2 for D (6 bases). CDR1 and CDR2 (germline): SGHRS, YFSETQ. Trimming cost V 0 bases and J 0 bases, with 10 bases left between them. The CDR3 runs 15 residues. The CDR3 DNA follows: TGCGCCAGCAGCTTGGCCCGGGGGAACTCCTACGAGCAGTACTTC. Protein: CASSLARGNSYEQYF.

In this sample, this clone turned up a few times. J is TRBJ2-1 and V is TRBV29-1; D unresolved. The germline gives CDR1 SQVTM, CDR2 ANQGSEA. This CDR3 contains 14 residues. V dropped 2 bases and J dropped 0 bases, with 8 bases sitting between them. CDR3 nucleotides: TGCAGCGTTGAAAAAGCCAGCTCCTACAATGAGCAGTTCTTC. It specifies CSVEKASSYNEQFF.

The V call is TRBV29-1, the J call TRBJ2-7; 7 bases align to TRBD1. V lost 1 base to trimming and J lost 2 bases; unmatched junction nucleotides: 2. The CDR3 runs 13 residues. Germline V gene sequence: CDR1 SQVTM, CDR2 ANQGSEA. The CDR3 DNA reads as TGCAGCGTTGAAGCGGGACAGACCTACGAGCAGTACTTC. Translating it yields CSVEAGQTYEQYF.

This sequence joins TRBV29-1 and TRBJ2-5, with TRBD2 identical over 8 bases. This CDR3 has 13 residues. CDR1 and CDR2 from the germline V gene are SQVTM and ANQGSEA. After removal of 3 bases from V and 8 bases from J, the junction contained 8 bases not matched to a gene. In nucleotides, the CDR3 is TGCAGCGTTGACGAGTCGGGGGGGGTTACCCAGTACTTC. Protein: CSVDESGGVTQYF.

The V and J genes are TRBV5-1 and TRBJ1-1; D not resolved. Trimming cost V 0 bases and J 1 base, with 7 bases left between them. The CDR3 is made up of 14 amino acids. Germline values: CDR1 SGHRS, CDR2 YFSETQ. CDR3 coding DNA: TGCGCCAGCAGCTTGGTTCCAGGGAACACTGAAGCTTTCTTT. Protein product: CASSLVPGNTEAFF.

This chain uses TRBV29-1 with TRBJ2-7, with D maybe TRBD1 (5 bases). The CDR3 has 12 amino acids. V lost 4 bases to trimming and J lost 1 base, with 8 bases between them. From germline, CDR1 is SQVTM and CDR2 ANQGSEA. This chain's CDR3 is CSVAQESYEQYF. The CDR3 DNA follows: TGCAGCGTTGCACAGGAGTCCTACGAGCAGTACTTC.

With regard to this clone: The same CDR3 is also encoded by other DNA sequences in this sample. V is TRBV18 and J is TRBJ2-1; TRBD2 might be the D (5 bases). CDR3 length: 13 amino acids. The ends were cut back, 0 bases at V and 8 bases at J, with 8 bases in the middle. Germline values: CDR1 KGHSH, CDR2 LQKENI. The CDR3 loop is CASSPPSGDEQFF. The CDR3 DNA sequence: TGTGCCAGCTCACCACCGTCCGGGGATGAGCAGTTCTTC. Combining the CDR3 with reference TRBV18 and TRBJ2-1 gives the whole variable domain NAGVMQNPRHLVRRRGQEARLRCSPMKGHSHVYWYRQLPEEGLKFMVYLQKENIIDESGMPKERFSAEFPKEGPSILRIQQVVRGDSAAYFCASSPPSGDEQFFGPGTRLTVL.

The sample holds a few counts of this clone. This rearrangement joins TRBV2 to TRBJ2-6, with TRBD2 matching over 8 bases. The CDR3 has 16 amino acids. CDR1 and CDR2 from the germline V gene are SNHLY and FYNNEI. J was trimmed by 0 bases and V by 5 bases; bases with no gene match: 3. CDR3 loop: CASSRRGGSGANVLTF. The CDR3 bases are TGTGCCAGCAGTCGACGGGGGGGCTCTGGGGCCAACGTCCTGACTTTC.

This clone has only a few counts. The chain is built from TRBV7-2 and TRBJ2-7; 9 bases align to TRBD2. The V gene's germline CDR1 is SGHTA and CDR2 FQGNSA. V dropped 5 bases and J dropped 5; count of bases not matched to a gene: 10. The CDR3 is made up of 15 amino acids. This chain's CDR3 is CASSPSASGINEQYF. The CDR3 region has the DNA TGTGCCAGCAGCCCGAGCGCTAGCGGGATAAACGAGCAGTACTTC.